This TCR beta chain is drawn from a study of identical twins. Notes on the study in general: Excess sharing between twins was weaker in beta out-of-frame sequences. In zero-insertion analyses, partial confounding could arise from invariant MAIT and iNKT cells. In cord blood, abundant beta clonotypes had fewer insertions; memory showed no trend.

In regard to this clonotype: The antigen remains undetermined.

Template switching added a universal primer site; cDNA carried unique molecular identifiers. MiXCR, run by TCRdb on the 5' RACE reads, gives a single entry per CDR3 protein. The table has 350,000 to 450,000 distinct CDR3 sequences, approximately 17% seen once. This CDR3 comprises 13 residues. Trimming cost V 4 bases and J 3 bases, with 10 bases left between them. Germline CDR1 is SEHNR and CDR2 is FQNEAQ (reference sequence). This receptor was identified in a man over 45 in good health. Sequencing input: naive T cells sorted from blood. The chain joins TRBV7-9 to TRBJ2-7, with D unclear. The CDR3 sequence is CASSSGRDYEQYF. The CDR3 region has the DNA TGTGCCAGCAGCTCGGGCCGAGACTACGAGCAGTACTTC.